A single sample is the source of the 21 T cell receptor beta chains below, sequenced in a study of cytomegalovirus exposure and HLA in healthy donors (dated by TCRdb to 2017 to 2019). Receptor amplification or capture employed the immunoSEQ multiplex PCR assay. For the multiplex PCR, a mixture combining 60 forward primers for TCR Vbeta segments and 13 reverse primers for TCR Jbeta segments was used. TCRdb holds this immuneACCESS table with in-frame rearrangements only. Some clones are missing; in checked studies, unresolved V genes explain under half, and the rest has no known cause. The sample table contains 140,000 to 150,000 clones; only one count was recorded for over 60% of them. The ten largest clones represent under 7.5% of the sample. Sequencing used PBMCs. Source of these receptors: a woman between 55 and 75 years old in good health and CMV-seronegative.

This clone came up a few times. The chain has TRBV4-1 and TRBJ2-3, with 9 bases identical to TRBD2. The V gene end was trimmed by 1 base and the J gene end by 2 bases; junction bases not matched to a gene: 7. Germline-derived CDR1 and CDR2 are MGHRA and YSYEKL. The CDR3 consists of 17 residues. CDR3 sequence: CASSQGPSGELTDTQYF. CDR3 in DNA: TGCGCCAGCAGCCAAGGCCCTAGCGGGGAGCTCACAGATACGCAGTATTTT.

CDR3 loop: CASSHNIGLAGSTDTQYF. In DNA, the CDR3 is TGTGCCAGCAGCCATAACATCGGACTAGCGGGGTCCACAGATACGCAGTATTTT. This chain connects TRBV13 to TRBJ2-3, with 12 bases fitting TRBD2. The CDR3 is 18 residues long. Germline CDR1 and CDR2: PRHDT and FYEKMQ (reference sequence). The V gene end was trimmed by 5 bases and the J gene end by 2 bases; junction bases not matched to a gene: 11.

In its sample, this clone was seen a few times. The CDR3 region has the DNA TGTGCCGTAGGACGCCTCGGGACAGGAGAGACCCAGTACTTC. Encoded protein: CAVGRLGTGETQYF. The chain has TRBV19 and TRBJ2-5; 8 positions match TRBD1. The germline V gene encodes CDR1 LNHDA and CDR2 SQIVND (reference sequence). Germline trimming cut 11 bases from V and 4 bases from J; bases unmatched to any gene: 12. This CDR3 contains 14 residues.

The chain employs TRBV6-1 and TRBJ1-3; maybe TRBD1 (5 bases). Trimming took 0 bases from V and 9 from J, leaving 12 bases between them. CDR1 and CDR2 (germline): MNHNS, SASEGT. The CDR3 length is 14 residues. The CDR3 DNA follows: TGTGCCAGCAGTGAAGCGCTTGGCGGGGGCACCATATATTTT. It translates to CASSEALGGGTIYF.

The chain carries TRBV11-3 and TRBJ2-7, with D possibly matching TRBD2 (6 bases). Germline-derived CDR1 and CDR2 are SGHNT and YENEEA. V lost 3 bases, J lost 7 bases, and 16 bases lay in between. The CDR3 spans 14 residues. The CDR3 reads CASSFMSSDEEQYF. DNA for the CDR3: TGTGCCAGCAGCTTTATGTCTAGCGATGAAGAGCAGTACTTC.

This CDR3 is CASSVIGDMNTEAFF. The CDR3 coding sequence is TGTGCCAGCTCAGTAATAGGGGACATGAACACTGAAGCTTTCTTT. The chain uses TRBV18 and TRBJ1-1, with a possible D match to TRBD1 (6 bases). Deletions cut 5 bases from V and 0 bases from J, with 13 bases between. Germline-derived CDR1 and CDR2 are KGHSH and LQKENI. The CDR3 covers 15 residues.

This sequence joins TRBV7-8 and TRBJ2-7; 8 positions match TRBD2. Trimming removed 11 bases from V and 2 bases from J; junction bases left unmatched: 8. Germline-derived CDR1 and CDR2 are SGHVS and FQNEAQ. The CDR3 has 13 residues. CDR3 loop: CAASLRGAYEQYF. The CDR3 bases are TGTGCCGCCTCCCTGCGGGGGGCCTACGAGCAGTACTTC.

This chain uses TRBV5-6 with TRBJ2-3, with 13 bases lining up with TRBD2. This CDR3 region has 15 residues. Trimming cost V 0 bases and J 8 bases; bases outside gene matches: 3. The germline V gene encodes CDR1 SGHDT and CDR2 YYEEEE. For the CDR3, the DNA is TGTGCCAGCAGCTTGGGGACTAGCGGGGGTTCTACGCAGTATTTT. It specifies CASSLGTSGGSTQYF.

The chain couples TRBV2 to TRBJ1-2; D is possibly TRBD1 (5 bases). Trimming took 8 bases from V and 4 from J, leaving 14 bases between them. The CDR3 loop spans 13 amino acids. CDR1 and CDR2 from the germline V gene are SNHLY and FYNNEI. The CDR3 is CASRGEGSYGYTF. The CDR3 region has the DNA TGTGCCAGCCGTGGGGAGGGGAGCTATGGCTACACCTTC.

J is TRBJ2-5 and V is TRBV9; D perhaps matches TRBD1 (6 bases). The CDR3 has 13 residues. V dropped 4 bases and J dropped 2 bases, with 9 bases sitting between them. Germline CDR1 SGDLS, CDR2 YYNGEE. CDR3 in DNA: TGTGCCAGCAGCTTAAGGGGGCAAGAGACCCAGTACTTC. Translated, it gives CASSLRGQETQYF.

The V gene is TRBV5-6, the J gene TRBJ1-2, with TRBD1 identical over 8 bases. CDR3 length: 16 amino acids. The germline gives CDR1 SGHDT, CDR2 YYEEEE. V lost 1 base to trimming and J lost 2 bases; unmatched junction nucleotides: 7. CDR3 sequence reads: CASSLRARGPNYGYTF. The CDR3 DNA reads TGTGCCAGCAGCTTGAGGGCCAGGGGGCCAAACTATGGCTACACCTTC.

This clone appeared a single time. The chain joins TRBV19 to TRBJ2-5; 12 bases fit TRBD2. The CDR3 has 17 residues. Germline loops: CDR1 LNHDA, CDR2 SQIVND (reference sequence). V was pared by 3 bases and J by 2 bases, with 7 bases of the junction left unmatched. CDR3 sequence (DNA): TGTGCCAGTAGTATCGGTCTAGCGGGGGGGGTTCAAGAGACCCAGTACTTC. Amino acids: CASSIGLAGGVQETQYF.

This sequence joins TRBV7-2 and TRBJ2-5, with 10 positions matching TRBD2. Per the germline V gene, CDR1 is SGHTA and CDR2 is FQGNSA. V lost 5 bases and J lost 5; bases outside the gene matches: 11. CDR3 length: 16 amino acids. This CDR3 is CASSPESGGALETQYF. CDR3 nucleotide sequence: TGTGCCAGCAGCCCCGAGAGCGGGGGGGCCCTGGAGACCCAGTACTTC.

The chain has TRBV28 and TRBJ2-1; tentative D call: TRBD2 (7 bases). The CDR3 has 14 amino acids. CDR1 is MDHEN, CDR2 SYDVKM, per germline. The V and J ends lost 10 bases and 2 bases respectively, with 15 bases between them. CDR3 residues: CATATGGAYNEQFF. The CDR3 DNA reads TGTGCCACCGCGACGGGGGGCGCCTACAATGAGCAGTTCTTC.

The chain links TRBV7-9 to TRBJ1-1; 9 positions agree with TRBD1. CDR1 and CDR2 (germline): SEHNR, FQNEAQ (reference sequence). The CDR3 is 17 amino acids. The trim removed 5 bases at V and 0 bases at J, leaving 10 bases unmatched. The CDR3 spells CASSQPGQGVVNTEAFF. The CDR3 region has the DNA TGTGCCAGCAGCCAGCCGGGACAGGGAGTTGTGAACACTGAAGCTTTCTTT. Filled out from reference TRBV7-9 and TRBJ1-1, the complete variable domain reads DTGVSQNPRHKITKRGQNVTFRCDPISEHNRLYWYRQTLGQGPEFLTYFQNEAQLEKSRLLSDRFSAERPKGSFSTLEIQRTEQGDSAMYLCASSQPGQGVVNTEAFFGQGTRLTVV.

The J gene is TRBJ1-6, the V gene TRBV19, with TRBD1 identical over 10 bases. The V segment lost 3 bases and the J segment 7 bases; nucleotides outside the gene matches: 0. CDR3 length: 14 amino acids. CDR1 and CDR2 from the germline V gene are LNHDA and SQIVND (reference sequence). The CDR3 coding sequence is TGTGCCAGTAGTATGGGACAGGGGAATTCACCCCTCCACTTT. It specifies CASSMGQGNSPLHF. The full variable domain, rest sourced from reference TRBV19 and TRBJ1-6, is DGGITQSPKYLFRKEGQNVTLSCEQNLNHDAMYWYRQDPGQGLRLIYYSQIVNDFQKGDIAEGYSVSREKKESFPLTVTSAQKNPTAFYLCASSMGQGNSPLHFGNGTRLTVT.

This rearrangement joins TRBV25-1 to TRBJ2-1; 7 bases line up with TRBD2. V shed 3 bases, J shed 9 bases, and the junction held 8 bases outside the gene matches. Germline loops: CDR1 MGHDK, CDR2 SYGVNS. This CDR3 is 14 amino acids long. CDR3 protein: CASSDGGGFSEQFF. DNA of the CDR3: TGTGCCAGCAGTGACGGCGGGGGATTCTCTGAGCAGTTCTTC.

The rearrangement links TRBV7-8 to TRBJ2-7; 7 bases match TRBD2. Germline loops: CDR1 SGHVS, CDR2 FQNEAQ. V shed 2 bases, J shed 4 bases, and the junction held 8 bases outside the gene matches. This CDR3 has 15 residues. The CDR3 bases are TGTGCCAGCAGCTTATTAGGGGACGGGGGGTACGAGCAGTACTTC. Its protein product is CASSLLGDGGYEQYF. The variable domain in full, completed from reference TRBV7-8 and TRBJ2-7, reads GAGVSQSPRYKVAKRGQDVALRCDPISGHVSLFWYQQALGQGPEFLTYFQNEAQLDKSGLPSDRFFAERPEGSVSTLKIQRTQQEDSAVYLCASSLLGDGGYEQYFGPGTRLTVT.

This clone has only a few counts. The J gene is TRBJ2-7, the V gene TRBV18; 8 nucleotides align to TRBD2. The CDR3 contains 16 residues. The V gene end was trimmed by 1 base and the J gene end by 5 bases; junction bases not matched to a gene: 10. Germline CDR1 reads KGHSH; CDR2 reads LQKENI. CDR3 in amino acids: CASSPRSIAGWNEQYF. CDR3 nucleotide sequence: TGTGCCAGCTCACCACGCTCAATAGCGGGATGGAACGAGCAGTACTTC.

This clone appeared a few times. The rearrangement uses TRBV5-1 and TRBJ2-3; no reliable D call. Trimming shortened V by 0 bases and J by 5 bases, and 4 bases separated the two germline ends. The CDR3 totals 12 residues. Germline V gives CDR1 SGHRS, CDR2 YFSETQ. CDR3 sequence (DNA): TGCGCCAGCAGCTTGGACAGAGATACGCAGTATTTT. Translating gives CASSLDRDTQYF.

This clone is classed as medium-sized (0.01 to 0.1%). The chain combines TRBV7-8 with TRBJ2-1, with 10 bases that match TRBD2. With 2 bases clipped from V and 8 bases from J, the junction kept 6 bases outside the gene matches. CDR1 and CDR2 from the germline V gene are SGHVS and FQNEAQ. CDR3 length: 15 amino acids. The CDR3 protein is CASSLYGLAGDEQFF. In DNA, the CDR3 is TGTGCCAGCAGCTTATACGGGCTAGCGGGGGATGAGCAGTTCTTC.